Below, 32 T cell receptor beta chains from the same sample are listed, as sequenced in a study of blood T cell repertoires in COVID-19. Assay: immunoSEQ multiplex PCR; the TCRdb copy retains only in-frame clones and omits some. The sample includes roughly 87,000 clones, roughly 86% of them seen just once. The sequencing input was peripheral blood. These receptors were taken from a human donor in a cohort sampled during active COVID-19.

CDR3 sequence: CASSAAQSYEQYF. The CDR3 region has the DNA TGTGCCAGTAGTGCCGCGCAAAGCTACGAGCAGTACTTC. The gene calls are TRBV19 and TRBJ2-7; D remains ambiguous. Trimming removed 5 bases at V and 3 bases at J, with 11 bases between. The CDR3 consists of 13 residues. Germline V gene data show CDR1 as LNHDA and CDR2 as SQIVND (reference sequence).

This clone occurred once. The V gene is TRBV2, the J gene TRBJ2-3; D is unresolved. The CDR3 has 14 residues. Germline loops: CDR1 SNHLY, CDR2 FYNNEI. V was shortened by 7 bases and J by 2 bases, with 13 bases between the two germline ends. The CDR3 nucleotides read TGTGCCAGCACCCCTAACTCGGTCACAGATACGCAGTATTTT. Residues: CASTPNSVTDTQYF.

The count of this clone is one. The chain recombines TRBV19 with TRBJ2-2; perhaps TRBD1 as D (5 bases). This CDR3 has 14 amino acids. Trimming took off 1 base at V and 5 bases at J, with 8 bases between the two ends. Germline CDR1 and CDR2: LNHDA and SQIVND (reference sequence). This CDR3 is CASSIVAGTGELFF. The CDR3, as DNA: TGTGCCAGTAGTATAGTGGCAGGGACCGGGGAGCTGTTTTTT.

V and J are TRBV27 and TRBJ2-5; 10 bases match TRBD2. Germline V gene sequence: CDR1 MNHEY, CDR2 SMNVEV (reference sequence). V gave up 3 bases and J gave up 4 bases; unmatched junction bases: 2. The CDR3 contains 14 residues. The CDR3 loop reads CASSLSGRAETQYF. The CDR3 region has the DNA TGTGCCAGCAGTTTGAGCGGGAGGGCAGAGACCCAGTACTTC.

The chain has TRBV9 and TRBJ2-2; D unclear. In germline, CDR1 is SGDLS, CDR2 YYNGEE. The CDR3 has 16 residues. The germline V and J ends were trimmed by 0 bases and 0 bases, with 9 bases remaining between them. The CDR3: CASSVDPGSNTGELFF. As DNA, the CDR3 is TGTGCCAGCAGCGTAGACCCTGGCTCGAACACCGGGGAGCTGTTTTTT.

The sample holds one count of this clone. The chain joins TRBV30 to TRBJ1-4, with D possibly matching TRBD1 (6 bases). Germline assignment: CDR1 GTSNPN and CDR2 SVGIG (reference sequence). Deletions cut 5 bases from V and 6 bases from J, with 16 bases between. The CDR3 extends over 14 amino acids. The CDR3 coding sequence is TGTGCCTGGGGGAGGGGGATTAAAGATGAAAAACTGTTTTTT. It yields the protein CAWGRGIKDEKLFF.

The chain couples TRBV6-2 or TRBV6-3 to TRBJ2-1, with D maybe TRBD2 (5 bases). The germline V gene has CDR1 MNHEY and CDR2 SVGEGT. This CDR3 has 15 residues. The V end lost 5 bases, the J end lost 8 bases, and 19 bases lay between the germline ends. Here the CDR3 reads CASSRTGTLIYEQFF. The CDR3 DNA follows: TGTGCCAGCAGTAGGACTGGAACCCTAATATATGAGCAGTTCTTC.

The V call is TRBV7-2, the J call TRBJ1-2; TRBD1 matches at 8 bases. This CDR3 comprises 13 residues. Germline assignment: CDR1 SGHTA and CDR2 FQGNSA. V trimming: 5 bases; J trimming: 6 bases; junction bases outside the gene matches: 5. The CDR3: CASSVDRENGYTF. For the CDR3, the DNA is TGTGCCAGCAGCGTGGACAGGGAGAATGGCTACACCTTC.

This chain joins TRBV4-1 and TRBJ2-7, with 9 bases identical to TRBD2. The CDR3 runs 18 residues. Germline CDR1 is MGHRA and CDR2 is YSYEKL. After removal of 0 bases from V and 0 bases from J, the junction contained 9 bases not matched to a gene. CDR3 DNA: TGCGCCAGCAGCCAAGATAGTACGCGGGGGGGCCTCTCCTACGAGCAGTACTTC. Encoded protein: CASSQDSTRGGLSYEQYF.

This rearrangement joins TRBV19 to TRBJ1-4; weak D call: TRBD1 (6 bases). Germline loops: CDR1 LNHDA, CDR2 SQIVND (reference sequence). V was trimmed by 3 bases and J by 5 bases, leaving 16 bases between them. This CDR3 is built from 16 residues. The CDR3 DNA sequence: TGTGCCAGTAGTATGGGGGGGGCGGGCCTGAATGAAAAACTGTTTTTT. Translation gives CASSMGGAGLNEKLFF. Filled out from reference TRBV19 and TRBJ1-4, the complete variable domain reads DGGITQSPKYLFRKEGQNVTLSCEQNLNHDAMYWYRQDPGQGLRLIYYSQIVNDFQKGDIAEGYSVSREKKESFPLTVTSAQKNPTAFYLCASSMGGAGLNEKLFFGSGTQLSVL.

The rearrangement uses TRBV5-1 and TRBJ2-1, with 9 bases lining up with TRBD2. Trimming at V came to 0 bases and at J to 7 bases, leaving 8 bases not matched to a gene. The CDR3 spans 16 residues. Germline CDR1 and CDR2: SGHRS and YFSETQ. The CDR3 region is CASSLAARGGLNEQFF. Here the CDR3 DNA reads TGCGCCAGCAGCTTGGCCGCGCGGGGGGGCCTGAATGAGCAGTTCTTC.

The rearrangement uses TRBV7-2 and TRBJ1-5, with D uncertain. The CDR3 is made up of 14 amino acids. V was trimmed by 1 base and J by 6 bases, leaving 10 bases between them. Per germline, CDR1 SGHTA and CDR2 FQGNSA. The CDR3 coding sequence is TGTGCCAGCAGCTTAGGCCCAGGTGGTCAGCCCCAGCATTTT. Translation gives CASSLGPGGQPQHF. Based on the CDR3 plus reference TRBV7-2 and TRBJ1-5, the full variable domain is GAGVSQSPSNKVTEKGKDVELRCDPISGHTALYWYRQSLGQGLEFLIYFQGNSAPDKSGLPSDRFSAERTGGSVSTLTIQRTQQEDSAVYLCASSLGPGGQPQHFGDGTRLSIL.

This rearrangement joins TRBV19 to TRBJ2-1; 9 bases fit TRBD1. The CDR3 runs to 15 residues. The V gene end was trimmed by 5 bases and the J gene end by 7 bases; junction bases not matched to a gene: 9. CDR1 is LNHDA, CDR2 SQIVND, per germline (reference sequence). The DNA for the CDR3 is TGTGCCAGTAGTGGGACAGGGAAGATTTGGAATGAGCAGTTCTTC. Residues: CASSGTGKIWNEQFF.

This chain uses TRBV27 with TRBJ2-3; 8 bases match TRBD2. The V gene's germline CDR1 is MNHEY and CDR2 SMNVEV (reference sequence). The V gene end was trimmed by 5 bases and the J gene end by 2 bases; junction bases not matched to a gene: 6. The CDR3 is made up of 15 amino acids. The CDR3: CASSLRRGDTDTQYF. CDR3 nucleotide sequence: TGTGCCAGCAGTCTCAGGCGGGGGGACACAGATACGCAGTATTTT.

This chain joins TRBV18 and TRBJ2-1; maybe TRBD2 (6 bases). Per germline, CDR1 KGHSH and CDR2 LQKENI. V was cut by 4 bases and J by 2 bases, with 15 bases left in between. This CDR3 region has 16 residues. The CDR3 loop is CASSLLGGSPYNEQFF. In nucleotides, the CDR3 is TGTGCCAGCTCACTTCTTGGGGGGAGCCCCTACAATGAGCAGTTCTTC.

The sample holds a few counts of this clone. V usage is TRBV12-3 or TRBV12-4 and J usage is TRBJ1-6; D call uncertain. Trimming shortened V by 3 bases and J by 7 bases, and 7 bases separated the two germline ends. The CDR3 spans 13 residues. The CDR3 DNA sequence: TGTGCCAGCAGTTTGTGGCAAAATTCACCCCTCCACTTT. Its protein product is CASSLWQNSPLHF.

The chain couples TRBV9 to TRBJ2-2; 12 bases match TRBD1. V lost 3 bases to trimming and J lost 6 bases; unmatched junction nucleotides: 15. The length of the CDR3 is 19 residues. Germline CDR1 reads SGDLS; CDR2 reads YYNGEE. CDR3 loop: CASSAARVPGQGAPGELFF. The CDR3 DNA follows: TGTGCCAGCAGCGCAGCAAGAGTTCCGGGACAGGGGGCTCCCGGGGAGCTGTTTTTT.

The rearrangement uses TRBV4-3 and TRBJ1-6; D remains unclear. This CDR3 comprises 16 residues. Germline values: CDR1 LGHNA, CDR2 YSLEER. With 4 bases removed from V and 7 bases from J, the gap between germline ends came to 17 bases. The CDR3 sequence is CASSRDREVSNSPLHF. Written as DNA, the CDR3 is TGCGCCAGCAGCCGCGATAGGGAGGTTAGCAATTCACCCCTCCACTTT.

This chain uses TRBV15 with TRBJ1-6; 11 nucleotides align to TRBD1. Germline loops: CDR1 LNHNV, CDR2 YYDKDF (reference sequence). CDR3 length: 18 residues. The V and J ends lost 0 bases and 7 bases, in that order; junction bases with no gene match: 8. The CDR3 is CATSRDGTGGSENSPLHF. DNA of the CDR3: TGTGCCACCAGCAGAGATGGGACAGGGGGGTCCGAGAATTCACCCCTCCACTTT.

This sequence joins TRBV7-2 and TRBJ1-1, with a possible D match to TRBD1 (5 bases). Per germline, CDR1 SGHTA and CDR2 FQGNSA. V was cut by 5 bases and J by 3 bases, with 13 bases left in between. The CDR3 length is 14 residues. The CDR3 region is CASSLRLRDTEAFF. DNA for the CDR3: TGTGCCAGCAGCCTCAGGCTCAGGGACACTGAAGCTTTCTTT.

Regarding this clone: Other DNA sequences in this specimen translate into the identical CDR3. This chain joins TRBV3-1 (or the pseudogene TRBV3-2) and TRBJ2-7, with TRBD2 identical over 8 bases. The CDR3 sequence is 16 residues long. J was trimmed by 3 bases and V by 4 bases; bases with no gene match: 11. Germline CDR1 is LGHDT and CDR2 is YNNKEL (reference sequence). CDR3 bases: TGTGCCAGCAGCCCCCGGGGTAGCGGGGTTAACTACGAGCAGTACTTC. Residues: CASSPRGSGVNYEQYF.

V usage is TRBV7-8 and J usage is TRBJ2-5, with D perhaps matching TRBD1 (5 bases). This CDR3 region has 14 residues. The germline V and J ends were trimmed by 4 bases and 5 bases, with 14 bases remaining between them. The germline CDR1 and CDR2 sequences are SGHVS and FQNEAQ. The CDR3 DNA is TGTGCCAGCAGCTCGGGTGGGGCCCGGGAGACCCAGTACTTC. The encoded protein is CASSSGGARETQYF.

V usage is TRBV7-8 and J usage is TRBJ1-1, with D hard to call. Trimming cost V 1 base and J 5 bases, with 8 bases left between them. The CDR3 covers 13 residues. The germline CDR1 and CDR2 sequences are SGHVS and FQNEAQ. In DNA, the CDR3 is TGTGCCAGCAGCTTAGGTACGAGGACTGAAGCTTTCTTT. As protein: CASSLGTRTEAFF.

J is TRBJ2-1 and V is TRBV2; TRBD1 is a possible D gene (5 bases). CDR1 is SNHLY and CDR2 is FYNNEI in the germline V gene. The CDR3 totals 13 residues. Trimming took off 3 bases at V and 12 bases at J, with 15 bases between the two ends. This CDR3 reads CASSDLEGVGQFF. CDR3 DNA sequence: TGTGCCAGCAGTGACCTAGAAGGGGTGGGGCAGTTCTTC.

This clone appeared a single time. The chain carries TRBV21-1 and TRBJ1-4; TRBD1 is taken as the D call from the table, unchecked against the DNA. TRBV21-1 has pseudogene status. This CDR3 has 17 residues. DNA for the CDR3: TGTGCCAGCAGCTCCCACCAGGGGGAAAGGCGGAATGAAAAACTGTTTTTT. It specifies CASSSHQGERRNEKLFF.

The V call is TRBV7-9, the J call TRBJ2-3, with D tentatively TRBD2 (7 bases). The CDR3 has 16 amino acids. V lost 7 bases, J lost 2 bases, and 19 bases lay in between. Germline V gene lookup returns CDR1 SEHNR and CDR2 FQNEAQ (reference sequence). The CDR3 loop reads CASTKGGGRLTDTQYF. The CDR3 nucleotides read TGTGCCAGCACCAAAGGGGGAGGGCGCCTCACAGATACGCAGTATTTT. The complete variable domain, with remaining parts taken from reference TRBV7-9 and TRBJ2-3, reads DTGVSQNPRHKITKRGQNVTFRCDPISEHNRLYWYRQTLGQGPEFLTYFQNEAQLEKSRLLSDRFSAERPKGSFSTLEIQRTEQGDSAMYLCASTKGGGRLTDTQYFGPGTRLTVL.

This sequence joins TRBV6-5 and TRBJ2-7; weak D call: TRBD1 (6 bases). Germline V gives CDR1 MNHEY, CDR2 SVGAGI. V gave up 5 bases and J gave up 0 bases, with 11 bases separating them. This CDR3 is built from 14 residues. This chain's CDR3 is CASSLSDSSYEQYF. As DNA, the CDR3 is TGTGCCAGCAGTCTCTCGGACAGCTCCTACGAGCAGTACTTC.

The chain uses TRBV4-3 and TRBJ2-6; a weak D match, TRBD2 (6 bases). The CDR3 consists of 19 residues. V was pared by 2 bases and J by 0 bases, with 17 bases between. Germline assignment: CDR1 LGHNA and CDR2 YSLEER. The CDR3 sequence is CASSQRWGGISSGANVLTF. DNA for the CDR3: TGCGCCAGCAGCCAACGGTGGGGCGGGATTAGCTCTGGGGCCAACGTCCTGACTTTC.

The rearrangement links TRBV21-1 to TRBJ1-6; TRBD1 is taken as the D call from the table, unchecked against the DNA. TRBV21-1 counts as a pseudogene. This CDR3 contains 13 residues. The CDR3 nucleotides are TGTGCCACGACAGTCCTTTATAATTCACCCCTCCACTTT. Encoded protein: CATTVLYNSPLHF.

The chain recombines TRBV12-3 or TRBV12-4 with TRBJ1-2; D gene ambiguous. This CDR3 has 12 residues. Trimming cost V 3 bases and J 8 bases, with 10 bases left between them. CDR3 sequence: CASSFDTGGYTF. The CDR3 DNA sequence: TGTGCCAGCAGTTTTGATACCGGGGGCTACACCTTC.

This sequence joins TRBV10-3 and TRBJ1-1; tentatively, D is TRBD1 (5 bases). Per germline, CDR1 ENHRY and CDR2 SYGVKD. Trimming took off 0 bases at V and 4 bases at J, with 9 bases between the two ends. The CDR3 spans 14 residues. The CDR3 protein is CAISESRGSTEAFF. The CDR3 DNA is TGTGCCATCAGTGAGTCAAGGGGAAGCACTGAAGCTTTCTTT.

The chain's CDR3 is CATSDFPGTGSEKLFF. The CDR3 DNA reads TGTGCCACCAGTGATTTTCCCGGGACAGGTAGTGAAAAACTGTTTTTT. J is TRBJ1-4 and V is TRBV24-1; 8 bases align to TRBD1. V was clipped by 1 base and J by 7 bases; unmatched bases: 7. The germline V gene has CDR1 KGHDR and CDR2 SFDVKD. The CDR3 contains 16 residues.